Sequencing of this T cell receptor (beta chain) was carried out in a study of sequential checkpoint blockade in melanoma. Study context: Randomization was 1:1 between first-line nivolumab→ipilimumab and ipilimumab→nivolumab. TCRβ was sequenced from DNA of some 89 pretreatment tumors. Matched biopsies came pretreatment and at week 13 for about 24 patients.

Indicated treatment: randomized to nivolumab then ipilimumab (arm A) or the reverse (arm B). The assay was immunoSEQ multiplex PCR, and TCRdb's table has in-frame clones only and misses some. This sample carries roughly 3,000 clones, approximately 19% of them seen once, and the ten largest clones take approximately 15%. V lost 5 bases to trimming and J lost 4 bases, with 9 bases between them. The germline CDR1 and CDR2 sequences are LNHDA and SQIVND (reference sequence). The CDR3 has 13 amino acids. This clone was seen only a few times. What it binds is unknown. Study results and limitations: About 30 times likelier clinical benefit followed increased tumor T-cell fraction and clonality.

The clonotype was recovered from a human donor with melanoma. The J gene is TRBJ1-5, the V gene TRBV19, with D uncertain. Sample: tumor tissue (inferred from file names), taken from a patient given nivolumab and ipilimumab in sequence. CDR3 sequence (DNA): TGTGCCAGTAGTTGGGATGGGAATCAGCCCCAGCATTTT. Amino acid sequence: CASSWDGNQPQHF.